The 32 T cell receptor beta chains below come from one sample, sequenced in a study of OX40 agonist ivuxolimab in advanced cancers. The repertoire was sequenced with immunoSEQ multiplex PCR; TCRdb's copy has only in-frame clones and lacks some. This table has approximately 110,000 clones, around 90% appearing once. Sequencing was performed on CD4+ or CD8+ T cells sorted from blood, taken in a trial of the OX40 agonist ivuxolimab. The source of these receptors is an adult with an advanced solid tumor such as melanoma, head and neck, liver or kidney cancer.

This clone appeared once. The chain combines TRBV5-6 with TRBJ1-2; 8 bases are shared with TRBD1. The CDR3 covers 14 residues. CDR1 and CDR2 from the germline V gene are SGHDT and YYEEEE. The V gene end was trimmed by 7 bases and the J gene end by 4 bases; junction bases not matched to a gene: 9. Written as DNA, the CDR3 is TGTGCCAGCCAGGATCAGGGGGCCCTCTATGGCTACACCTTC. Protein product: CASQDQGALYGYTF.

V gene TRBV27 combines with J gene TRBJ1-1, with 8 positions matching TRBD1. V lost 5 bases to trimming and J lost 1 base; unmatched junction nucleotides: 6. CDR3 length: 15 residues. The germline V gene has CDR1 MNHEY and CDR2 SMNVEV (reference sequence). CDR3 coding DNA: TGTGCCAGCAGTCTCGTACAGGGGGGGAACACTGAAGCTTTCTTT. It is translated as CASSLVQGGNTEAFF.

V is TRBV19 and J is TRBJ2-3; D is uncertain. The CDR3 has 13 residues. The germline CDR1 and CDR2 sequences are LNHDA and SQIVND (reference sequence). Trimming removed 7 bases from V and 3 bases from J, with 11 bases in between. In DNA form, the CDR3 reads TGTGCCAGTAAAGGAATAGGGACAGATACGCAGTATTTT. It codes for CASKGIGTDTQYF.

The CDR3, as DNA: TGTGCCAGCAGTGTGACGGATAGCAATCAGCCCCAGCATTTT. Its translation is CASSVTDSNQPQHF. This chain joins TRBV28 and TRBJ1-5; D gene unclear. CDR1 and CDR2 (germline): MDHEN, SYDVKM. The CDR3 is 14 residues long. Trimming shortened V by 5 bases and J by 0 bases, and 8 bases separated the two germline ends. The variable domain in full, with the rest retrieved from reference TRBV28 and TRBJ1-5, is DVKVTQSSRYLVKRTGEKVFLECVQDMDHENMFWYRQDPGLGLRLIYFSYDVKMKEKGDIPEGYSVSREKKERFSLILESASTNQTSMYLCASSVTDSNQPQHFGDGTRLSIL.

J is TRBJ1-1 and V is TRBV18; no reliable D call. The CDR3 totals 14 residues. The germline V gene encodes CDR1 KGHSH and CDR2 LQKENI. V was pared by 5 bases and J by 0 bases, with 10 bases between. The DNA of the CDR3 is TGTGCCAGCTCAACCACCGGGGTGAACACTGAAGCTTTCTTT. Its translation: CASSTTGVNTEAFF.

V is TRBV5-1 and J is TRBJ2-7, with 9 bases identical to TRBD2. V was pared by 4 bases and J by 6 bases, with 11 bases of the junction left unmatched. Germline V gene lookup returns CDR1 SGHRS and CDR2 YFSETQ. The CDR3 consists of 15 residues. The CDR3 nucleotides read TGCGCCAGCAGCCTAGAAGGAGCGGGAGGTGGCGAGCAGTACTTC. This gives the protein CASSLEGAGGGEQYF.

The chain recombines TRBV19 with TRBJ2-3; TRBD2 matches at 9 bases. After removal of 8 bases from V and 3 bases from J, the junction contained 6 bases not matched to a gene. This CDR3 spans 14 amino acids. Germline V gene lookup returns CDR1 LNHDA and CDR2 SQIVND (reference sequence). The CDR3 sequence is CASGSAGGTDTQYF. The CDR3 DNA is TGTGCCAGTGGGTCCGCGGGAGGGACAGATACGCAGTATTTT.

The genes are TRBV6-6 and TRBJ2-7; the D is unclear. Germline CDR1 MNHNY, CDR2 SVGAGI (reference sequence). V shed 1 base and J shed 1 base, with 5 bases lying between them. There are 13 residues in the CDR3. The DNA of the CDR3 is TGTGCCAGCAGTTACTTAGAATCCTACGAGCAGTACTTC. Translating gives CASSYLESYEQYF.

The chain has TRBV7-2 and TRBJ1-2; D is possibly TRBD1 (5 bases). The CDR3 spans 14 residues. CDR1 and CDR2 (germline): SGHTA, FQGNSA. Trimming removed 1 base from V and 8 bases from J, with 14 bases in between. Here the CDR3 reads CASSLGQQERGYTF. CDR3 nucleotides: TGTGCCAGCAGCTTAGGTCAACAGGAGAGGGGCTACACCTTC. Filled out from reference TRBV7-2 and TRBJ1-2, the complete variable domain reads GAGVSQSPSNKVTEKGKDVELRCDPISGHTALYWYRQSLGQGLEFLIYFQGNSAPDKSGLPSDRFSAERTGGSVSTLTIQRTQQEDSAVYLCASSLGQQERGYTFGSGTRLTVV.

This clone was seen a few times. The chain is built from TRBV7-9 and TRBJ1-1, with D possibly matching TRBD1 (5 bases). This CDR3 contains 15 residues. V shed 5 bases and J shed 1 base, with 14 bases lying between them. Germline lookup yields CDR1 SEHNR and CDR2 FQNEAQ (reference sequence). CDR3 region: CASSPNDSPNTEAFF. DNA of the CDR3: TGTGCCAGCAGCCCGAATGACAGCCCGAACACTGAAGCTTTCTTT.

The genes are TRBV18 and TRBJ2-7; D might be TRBD1 (5 bases). Germline lookup yields CDR1 KGHSH and CDR2 LQKENI. CDR3 length equals 16 residues. Between the trimmed V and J ends, which lost 2 bases and 0 bases, there was a span of 14 bases. The CDR3 DNA reads TGTGCCAGCTCACCATTCAGGGTCCCTAGCTCCTACGAGCAGTACTTC. As protein: CASSPFRVPSSYEQYF.

The chain links TRBV28 to TRBJ1-2, with D uncertain. Trimming shortened V by 2 bases and J by 2 bases, and 6 bases separated the two germline ends. Germline V gives CDR1 MDHEN, CDR2 SYDVKM. The CDR3 totals 13 residues. This CDR3 reads CASSLQQNYGYTF. Here the CDR3 DNA reads TGTGCCAGCAGTTTACAACAGAACTATGGCTACACCTTC.

The genes are TRBV2 and TRBJ1-2; no definite D call. Germline CDR1 reads SNHLY; CDR2 reads FYNNEI. Trimming removed 3 bases from V and 1 base from J, with 6 bases in between. CDR3 length equals 13 residues. The CDR3 spells CASSENVNYGYTF. CDR3 nucleotide sequence: TGTGCCAGCAGTGAGAACGTTAACTATGGCTACACCTTC.

The chain combines TRBV15 with TRBJ1-1; possibly TRBD1 for D (5 bases). Trimming stripped 9 bases from V and 1 base from J, with 12 bases between. The CDR3 is 13 residues long. Per germline, CDR1 LNHNV and CDR2 YYDKDF (reference sequence). The CDR3 DNA sequence: TGTGCCACTGGGGCGAAGAAGAACACTGAAGCTTTCTTT. Its translation is CATGAKKNTEAFF.

The V call is TRBV10-1, the J call TRBJ1-3, with D possibly matching TRBD1 (5 bases). Germline V gives CDR1 WNHNN, CDR2 SYGVQD (reference sequence). Trimming shortened V by 5 bases and J by 0 bases, and 26 bases separated the two germline ends. The CDR3 totals 20 residues. CDR3 bases: TGCGCCAGCAGTCCTTCACTGACAGCGTTAACCTTCCACTCTGGAAACACCATATATTTT. Amino acids: CASSPSLTALTFHSGNTIYF.

The V and J genes are TRBV5-1 and TRBJ1-1; TRBD1 aligns across 7 bases. Germline V lookup: CDR1 SGHRS, CDR2 YFSETQ. The J segment lost 1 base and the V segment lost 0 bases, leaving 9 bases of the junction unmatched. The CDR3 extends over 17 amino acids. The CDR3 DNA is TGCGCCAGCAGCTTGGCCCCCGTCGGGACAGCGAACACTGAAGCTTTCTTT. Protein product: CASSLAPVGTANTEAFF. Drawing the rest from reference TRBV5-1 and TRBJ1-1, the complete variable domain is KAGVTQTPRYLIKTRGQQVTLSCSPISGHRSVSWYQQTPGQGLQFLFEYFSETQRNKGNFPGRFSGRQFSNSRSEMNVSTLELGDSALYLCASSLAPVGTANTEAFFGQGTRLTVV.

This chain joins TRBV11-2 and TRBJ1-1; D is unresolved. V lost 5 bases to trimming and J lost 0 bases, with 16 bases between them. Germline loops: CDR1 SGHAT, CDR2 FQNNGV. The CDR3 extends over 16 amino acids. The CDR3 reads CASSPSFGIMNTEAFF. In nucleotides, the CDR3 is TGTGCCAGCAGCCCTTCTTTCGGGATCATGAACACTGAAGCTTTCTTT.

V and J are TRBV6-5 and TRBJ1-2, with a possible D match to TRBD1 (6 bases). The CDR3 spans 13 residues. The V gene's germline CDR1 is MNHEY and CDR2 SVGAGI. Between the trimmed V and J ends, which lost 8 bases and 1 base, there was a span of 11 bases. CDR3 sequence reads: CASRTDINYGYTF. The CDR3 DNA reads as TGTGCCAGCCGGACAGATATTAACTATGGCTACACCTTC.

The chain carries TRBV7-9 and TRBJ2-1, with 7 positions matching TRBD2. The germline V gene encodes CDR1 SEHNR and CDR2 FQNEAQ (reference sequence). V trimming: 2 bases; J trimming: 2 bases; junction bases outside the gene matches: 6. The CDR3 consists of 16 residues. This CDR3 reads CASSLLAVTAYNEQFF. CDR3 coding DNA: TGTGCCAGCAGCTTACTAGCGGTGACCGCCTACAATGAGCAGTTCTTC.

This clone was recorded only once. The chain combines TRBV5-8 with TRBJ1-1; D remains unclear. The V and J ends lost 0 bases and 7 bases respectively, with 7 bases between them. This CDR3 spans 12 amino acids. Germline V gene sequence: CDR1 SGHTS, CDR2 YDEGEE. In DNA form, the CDR3 reads TGTGCCAGCAGCTTGGTTCGCGGTGAAGCTTTCTTT. Its translation: CASSLVRGEAFF.

The gene calls are TRBV27 and TRBJ2-7; D unclear. The germline V and J ends were trimmed by 4 bases and 2 bases, with 9 bases remaining between them. CDR1 and CDR2 (germline): MNHEY, SMNVEV (reference sequence). The CDR3 is made up of 13 amino acids. The CDR3 DNA reads as TGTGCCAGCAGTTCCACGGTCCCCTACGAGCAGTACTTC. Translating it yields CASSSTVPYEQYF.

This chain links TRBV7-2 with TRBJ1-1; D gene ambiguous. CDR1 is SGHTA, CDR2 FQGNSA, per germline. V lost 4 bases to trimming and J lost 0 bases, with 3 bases between them. The CDR3 totals 12 residues. For the CDR3, the DNA is TGTGCCAGCAGCTGGGTGAACACTGAAGCTTTCTTT. Its protein is CASSWVNTEAFF.

The chain couples TRBV7-2 to TRBJ1-1; weak D call: TRBD1 (5 bases). Germline CDR1 and CDR2: SGHTA and FQGNSA. Trimming removed 6 bases from V and 4 bases from J, with 12 bases in between. The CDR3 spans 13 residues. CDR3 region: CASRLGVVTEAFF. CDR3 nucleotide sequence: TGTGCCAGCAGGCTGGGGGTGGTCACTGAAGCTTTCTTT.

The chain carries TRBV28 and TRBJ2-2; TRBD1 or TRBD2 may be the D gene (5 bases each). Trimming stripped 10 bases from V and 2 bases from J, with 14 bases between. CDR3 length: 14 residues. Per germline, CDR1 MDHEN and CDR2 SYDVKM. This chain's CDR3 is CATGTEGNTGELFF. The CDR3 DNA is TGTGCCACCGGGACGGAAGGTAACACCGGGGAGCTGTTTTTT. The complete variable domain, with remaining parts taken from reference TRBV28 and TRBJ2-2, reads DVKVTQSSRYLVKRTGEKVFLECVQDMDHENMFWYRQDPGLGLRLIYFSYDVKMKEKGDIPEGYSVSREKKERFSLILESASTNQTSMYLCATGTEGNTGELFFGEGSRLTVL.

This rearrangement joins TRBV18 to TRBJ1-1; possibly TRBD1 for D (5 bases). The CDR3 extends over 17 amino acids. Trimming pared 5 bases from V and 1 base from J, leaving 20 bases between. Germline V CDR1 and CDR2: KGHSH, LQKENI. The CDR3 nucleotides are TGTGCCAGCTCATCATCTAACCAGGGCCTCGCGAACACTGAAGCTTTCTTT. Protein product: CASSSSNQGLANTEAFF.

V is TRBV19 and J is TRBJ1-6; no definite D call. Germline assignment: CDR1 LNHDA and CDR2 SQIVND (reference sequence). CDR3 length: 15 amino acids. Trimming cost V 0 bases and J 8 bases, with 11 bases left between them. CDR3 coding DNA: TGTGCCAGTAGTATAGATTCCGGGCTAGATTCACCCCTCCACTTT. Encoded protein: CASSIDSGLDSPLHF.

The sample holds a few counts of this clone. V usage is TRBV9 and J usage is TRBJ1-1; the D gene is possibly TRBD1 (5 bases). V shed 0 bases and J shed 4 bases, with 10 bases lying between them. Germline CDR1 reads SGDLS; CDR2 reads YYNGEE. The CDR3 spans 14 residues. The DNA of the CDR3 is TGTGCCAGCAGCGTAGCTGGGGGGACCACTGAAGCTTTCTTT. This gives the protein CASSVAGGTTEAFF.

This clone was counted a single time. The chain carries TRBV5-6 and TRBJ2-7, with no clear D. Germline assignment: CDR1 SGHDT and CDR2 YYEEEE. The CDR3 is made up of 13 amino acids. V lost 5 bases to trimming and J lost 2 bases, with 11 bases between them. CDR3 protein: CASSSSGPYEQYF. The CDR3 nucleotides are TGTGCCAGCAGTTCCTCAGGCCCCTACGAGCAGTACTTC.

The genes are TRBV28 and TRBJ1-4; D gene ambiguous. This CDR3 contains 15 residues. Germline V gives CDR1 MDHEN, CDR2 SYDVKM. Trimming removed 1 base at V and 3 bases at J, with 9 bases between. CDR3: CASSLFGGSNEKLFF. As DNA, the CDR3 is TGTGCCAGCAGTTTATTTGGCGGATCTAATGAAAAACTGTTTTTT. Combining the CDR3 with reference TRBV28 and TRBJ1-4 gives the whole variable domain DVKVTQSSRYLVKRTGEKVFLECVQDMDHENMFWYRQDPGLGLRLIYFSYDVKMKEKGDIPEGYSVSREKKERFSLILESASTNQTSMYLCASSLFGGSNEKLFFGSGTQLSVL.

The chain is built from TRBV7-8 and TRBJ1-1; no reliable D call. CDR1 is SGHVS, CDR2 FQNEAQ, per germline. Trimming left V 5 bases short and J 4 bases short, with 14 bases between. The CDR3 consists of 14 residues. The CDR3 region is CASSKDQMATEAFF. In nucleotides, the CDR3 is TGTGCCAGCAGCAAGGATCAGATGGCCACTGAAGCTTTCTTT. The variable domain in full, with the rest retrieved from reference TRBV7-8 and TRBJ1-1, is GAGVSQSPRYKVAKRGQDVALRCDPISGHVSLFWYQQALGQGPEFLTYFQNEAQLDKSGLPSDRFFAERPEGSVSTLKIQRTQQEDSAVYLCASSKDQMATEAFFGQGTRLTVV.

The gene calls are TRBV9 and TRBJ2-3; TRBD1 matches 8 bases. V lost 4 bases and J lost 10; bases outside the gene matches: 11. The CDR3 loop spans 14 amino acids. In germline, CDR1 is SGDLS, CDR2 YYNGEE. In DNA form, the CDR3 reads TGTGCCAGCAGCTTAGGGACAGGAACAATTCCGCAGTATTTT. The encoded protein is CASSLGTGTIPQYF.

The rearrangement joins TRBV5-1 to TRBJ2-3; tentative D call: TRBD1 (6 bases). Trimming shortened V by 4 bases and J by 0 bases, and 15 bases separated the two germline ends. This CDR3 contains 16 residues. CDR1 is SGHRS and CDR2 is YFSETQ in the germline V gene. The CDR3 sequence is CASSLGTPTSTDTQYF. The CDR3 DNA sequence: TGCGCCAGCAGCCTTGGGACACCGACTAGCACAGATACGCAGTATTTT.